The 29 T cell receptor beta chains reported below all come from one sample, sequenced in a study of blood T cell repertoires in COVID-19. This table comes from immunoSEQ multiplex PCR, and its TCRdb copy is limited to in-frame clones, with some not included. Of just over 350,000 clones in the sample, roughly 90% were seen once. Material: peripheral blood. All receptors come from a woman aged 60-75 years with COVID-19, enrolled during active disease.

This chain uses TRBV11-3 with TRBJ2-5, with D uncertain. CDR3 length: 16 amino acids. Trimming removed 1 base at V and 2 bases at J, with 14 bases between. Germline CDR1 reads SGHNT; CDR2 reads YENEEA. The CDR3: CASSLGRSSEQETQYF. As DNA, the CDR3 is TGTGCCAGCAGCTTAGGGCGCTCCAGCGAACAAGAGACCCAGTACTTC.

This sequence joins TRBV6-5 and TRBJ1-1; D is undetermined. Germline V gene sequence: CDR1 MNHEY, CDR2 SVGAGI. This CDR3 region has 13 residues. The ends were cut back, 7 bases at V and 1 base at J, with 10 bases in the middle. The CDR3 sequence is CASTVTENTEAFF. Here the CDR3 DNA reads TGTGCCAGCACCGTTACAGAGAACACTGAAGCTTTCTTT.

This clone was counted between two and nine times. CDR3 nucleotides: TGCGCCAGCAGCGTAAGACAGAAGCCGAGCTTATATGGCTACACCTTC. Residues: CASSVRQKPSLYGYTF. This rearrangement joins TRBV5-1 to TRBJ1-2; tentative D call: TRBD1 (5 bases). V gave up 4 bases and J gave up 5 bases, with 21 bases separating them. CDR1 and CDR2 (germline): SGHRS, YFSETQ. There are 16 residues in the CDR3. Combining the CDR3 with reference TRBV5-1 and TRBJ1-2 gives the whole variable domain KAGVTQTPRYLIKTRGQQVTLSCSPISGHRSVSWYQQTPGQGLQFLFEYFSETQRNKGNFPGRFSGRQFSNSRSEMNVSTLELGDSALYLCASSVRQKPSLYGYTFGSGTRLTVV.

This clone was seen a few times. This chain links TRBV2 with TRBJ1-2, with D perhaps matching TRBD1 (5 bases). CDR1 SNHLY and CDR2 FYNNEI come from the germline V gene. This CDR3 spans 11 amino acids. With 6 bases removed from V and 10 bases from J, the gap between germline ends came to 12 bases. The CDR3 reads CASRSRDDYTF. The DNA of the CDR3 is TGTGCCAGCAGAAGCAGGGATGACTACACCTTC.

The chain carries TRBV7-9 and TRBJ2-5; 14 bases line up with TRBD2. Trimming cost V 5 bases and J 2 bases; bases outside gene matches: 10. Looked up from germline, CDR1 is SEHNR and CDR2 is FQNEAQ (reference sequence). The CDR3 contains 18 residues. CDR3 sequence reads: CASSPLWGLAGAQETQYF. The CDR3 DNA is TGTGCCAGCAGCCCCCTTTGGGGACTAGCGGGGGCACAAGAGACCCAGTACTTC.

This clone was found a few times. For the CDR3, the DNA is TGTGCCAGCAGCCAACCCCGTCGAGGACCGCAGGGGAATGAGCAGTTCTTC. It specifies CASSQPRRGPQGNEQFF. The genes are TRBV3-1 (or the pseudogene TRBV3-2) and TRBJ2-1; D perhaps matches TRBD1 (6 bases). The germline V and J ends were trimmed by 2 bases and 7 bases, with 21 bases remaining between them. The CDR3 loop spans 17 amino acids. The germline V gene has CDR1 LGHDT and CDR2 YNNKEL (reference sequence).

This sequence joins TRBV5-1 and TRBJ2-7; TRBD2 aligns across 11 bases. The germline V gene has CDR1 SGHRS and CDR2 YFSETQ. The V segment lost 0 bases and the J segment 4 bases; nucleotides outside the gene matches: 3. The CDR3 runs to 15 residues. CDR3 DNA sequence: TGCGCCAGCAGCTTGGTTACTAGCGGGGGTTACGAGCAGTACTTC. The encoded protein is CASSLVTSGGYEQYF.

The CDR3 DNA follows: TGTGCCAGCAGCTACGGACTGCCACGAACGGATCAGCCCCAGCATTTT. It encodes CASSYGLPRTDQPQHF. The chain recombines TRBV7-3 with TRBJ1-5, with unresolved D. The CDR3 spans 16 residues. Germline CDR1 SGHTA, CDR2 FQGTGA. Trimming left V 4 bases short and J 5 bases short, with 18 bases between. Complete variable domain (other parts from reference TRBV7-3 and TRBJ1-5): GAGVSQTPSNKVTEKGKYVELRCDPISGHTALYWYRQSLGQGPEFLIYFQGTGAADDSGLPNDRFFAVRPEGSVSTLKIQRTERGDSAVYLCASSYGLPRTDQPQHFGDGTRLSIL.

The chain links TRBV7-9 to TRBJ2-6, with TRBD2 identical over 7 bases. The CDR3 spans 16 residues. CDR1 is SEHNR and CDR2 is FQNEAQ in the germline V gene (reference sequence). The J segment lost 6 bases and the V segment lost 5 bases, leaving 10 bases of the junction unmatched. Written as DNA, the CDR3 is TGTGCCAGCAGCGGGGGAGGGCGCCGGGAGGCCAACGTCCTGACTTTC. Amino acid sequence: CASSGGGRREANVLTF.

In DNA form, the CDR3 reads TGCGCCAGCAGCTTGAACGGGGGGGCCGATGTATACGAGCAGTACTTC. Protein: CASSLNGGADVYEQYF. The V and J genes are TRBV5-1 and TRBJ2-7; TRBD2 matches 8 bases. The CDR3 runs to 16 residues. Germline V lookup: CDR1 SGHRS, CDR2 YFSETQ. Unmatched junction bases numbered 10, after V lost 1 base and J lost 4 bases.

The V gene is TRBV7-2, the J gene TRBJ1-1, with D hard to call. Germline assignment: CDR1 SGHTA and CDR2 FQGNSA. The CDR3 covers 15 residues. V dropped 1 base and J dropped 0 bases, with 9 bases sitting between them. CDR3 coding DNA: TGTGCCAGCAGCTTAGGGAGTGGTATGAACACTGAAGCTTTCTTT. Amino acid sequence: CASSLGSGMNTEAFF.

This clone was recorded once. The chain carries TRBV27 and TRBJ2-1, with 8 bases that match TRBD2. V shed 4 bases and J 10 bases; nucleotides not matched to a gene: 12. The V gene's germline CDR1 is MNHEY and CDR2 SMNVEV (reference sequence). The CDR3 covers 15 residues. CDR3 nucleotide sequence: TGTGCCAGCAGTTCGGGGGGGGCCCCCCGGGGGGAGCAGTTCTTC. Translating gives CASSSGGAPRGEQFF.

The rearrangement links TRBV3-1 (or the pseudogene TRBV3-2) to TRBJ1-4; possible D gene TRBD1, 5 bases. The CDR3 consists of 17 residues. Germline assignment: CDR1 LGHDT and CDR2 YNNKEL (reference sequence). Trimming pared 1 base from V and 5 bases from J, leaving 17 bases between. The CDR3 nucleotides read TGTGCCAGCAGCCAAGTAGGGGATATCCACCCAAATGAAAAACTGTTTTTT. This codes for CASSQVGDIHPNEKLFF.

The chain joins TRBV9 to TRBJ2-2; 7 positions match TRBD1. With V trimmed by 0 bases and J by 5 bases, 4 bases remained unmatched. CDR1 is SGDLS, CDR2 YYNGEE, per germline. The CDR3 loop spans 15 amino acids. The CDR3 DNA follows: TGTGCCAGCAGCGTAGGACAGGGAAGTACCGGGGAGCTGTTTTTT. As protein: CASSVGQGSTGELFF.

The V and J genes are TRBV30 and TRBJ2-7; 9 nucleotides line up with TRBD1. This CDR3 comprises 13 residues. V dropped 1 base and J dropped 7; count of bases not matched to a gene: 5. The germline gives CDR1 GTSNPN, CDR2 SVGIG (reference sequence). As DNA, the CDR3 is TGTGCCTGGAGTGACGGGACAGGGAGAGAGCAGTACTTC. Protein sequence: CAWSDGTGREQYF.

The chain recombines TRBV19 with TRBJ1-3; weak D call: TRBD1 (5 bases). V was clipped by 6 bases and J by 0 bases, with 12 bases between them. Germline lookup yields CDR1 LNHDA and CDR2 SQIVND (reference sequence). This CDR3 region has 15 residues. CDR3 coding DNA: TGTGCCAGTAGGAAAGGGGCGATCTCTGGAAACACCATATATTTT. Amino acid sequence: CASRKGAISGNTIYF.

The chain has TRBV30 and TRBJ2-3; 10 bases agree with TRBD1. Germline lookup yields CDR1 GTSNPN and CDR2 SVGIG (reference sequence). The CDR3 has 17 residues. The junction had 12 bases not matched to a gene; V was cut back by 2 bases and J by 4 bases. The DNA of the CDR3 is TGTGCCTGGAGTCTAGAACCGGGACAGGGGTCTGCAGATACGCAGTATTTT. Translation gives CAWSLEPGQGSADTQYF.

The CDR3 here is CASSSDRGSYEQYF. The CDR3, as DNA: TGTGCCAGCAGCTCGGACAGGGGATCCTACGAGCAGTACTTC. The rearrangement uses TRBV11-3 and TRBJ2-7; the match to TRBD1 covers 9 bases. The germline V gene encodes CDR1 SGHNT and CDR2 YENEEA. The junction had 2 bases not matched to a gene; V was cut back by 4 bases and J by 1 base. CDR3 length: 14 residues.

CDR3 region: CASSRGVRGATNTGELFF. For the CDR3, the DNA is TGTGCCAGCAGCCGAGGGGTGCGGGGGGCGACGAACACCGGGGAGCTGTTTTTT. J is TRBJ2-2 and V is TRBV7-8; 8 bases align to TRBD2. The ends lost 5 bases at V and 0 bases at J; junction bases unmatched: 11. This CDR3 has 18 amino acids. Per the germline V gene, CDR1 is SGHVS and CDR2 is FQNEAQ.

V and J are TRBV30 and TRBJ1-4; D unresolved. Germline V CDR1 and CDR2: GTSNPN, SVGIG (reference sequence). This CDR3 comprises 13 residues. Trimming removed 1 base at V and 7 bases at J, with 10 bases between. DNA of the CDR3: TGTGCCTGGAGTGGTAGGAGTGGTGAAAAACTGTTTTTT. Protein product: CAWSGRSGEKLFF.

This clone was detected only a few times. V and J are TRBV6-5 and TRBJ2-7; D perhaps matches TRBD1 (5 bases). The germline gives CDR1 MNHEY, CDR2 SVGAGI. V lost 5 bases and J 6 bases, leaving 11 bases between the germline ends. CDR3 size: 12 residues. CDR3 residues: CASSLTETEQYF. DNA of the CDR3: TGTGCCAGCAGTCTGACAGAGACCGAGCAGTACTTC.

The chain couples TRBV5-1 to TRBJ2-1; TRBD2 matches 10 bases. J lost 2 bases, V lost 4 bases, and 3 bases had no gene match. The CDR3 totals 15 residues. Germline CDR1 is SGHRS and CDR2 is YFSETQ. This CDR3 reads CASSSGGETYNEQFF. CDR3 nucleotide sequence: TGCGCCAGCAGCAGCGGGGGGGAAACCTACAATGAGCAGTTCTTC.

This chain connects TRBV7-3 to TRBJ2-2; unclear D gene. Trimming left V 5 bases short and J 4 bases short, with 8 bases between. Germline V gene data show CDR1 as SGHTA and CDR2 as FQGTGA. The CDR3 runs to 13 residues. CDR3 DNA sequence: TGTGCCAGCAGCCCCTCCGGCACCGGGGAGCTGTTTTTT. It specifies CASSPSGTGELFF.

The V gene is TRBV12-3 or TRBV12-4, the J gene TRBJ2-3; the D is unclear. This CDR3 contains 13 residues. Deletions cut 7 bases from V and 5 bases from J, with 13 bases between. The CDR3 region is CASKRNSRDTQYF. CDR3 nucleotides: TGTGCCAGCAAACGGAATTCTAGAGATACGCAGTATTTT.

This chain links TRBV7-3 with TRBJ1-3; D unclear. The V end lost 1 base, the J end lost 2 bases, and 9 bases lay between the germline ends. The CDR3 loop spans 15 amino acids. Germline V lookup: CDR1 SGHTA, CDR2 FQGTGA. CDR3 coding DNA: TGTGCCAGCAGCTTAAGGAGGGAGGCTGGAAACACCATATATTTT. Amino acid sequence: CASSLRREAGNTIYF.

Here the CDR3 reads CASSYRGDTEAFF. CDR3 nucleotide sequence: TGTGCCAGCAGCTACAGGGGAGACACTGAAGCTTTCTTT. V gene TRBV9 combines with J gene TRBJ1-1; 7 bases agree with TRBD1. The trim removed 4 bases at V and 3 bases at J, leaving 3 bases unmatched. Germline V gives CDR1 SGDLS, CDR2 YYNGEE. The CDR3 contains 13 residues.

DNA for the CDR3: TGTGCCAGCAGCTTAGGACTAGCGGGGGCTGAAGGGGACTACAATGAGCAGTTCTTC. Protein sequence: CASSLGLAGAEGDYNEQFF. This chain connects TRBV13 to TRBJ2-1; 11 bases match TRBD2. CDR1 is PRHDT, CDR2 FYEKMQ, per germline (reference sequence). J lost 3 bases, V lost 0 bases, and 10 bases had no gene match. The CDR3 loop spans 19 amino acids.

This chain links TRBV7-9 with TRBJ2-7; TRBD1 matches 7 bases. This CDR3 region has 14 residues. Trimming cost V 5 bases and J 0 bases; bases outside gene matches: 4. Germline-derived CDR1 and CDR2 are SEHNR and FQNEAQ (reference sequence). CDR3 nucleotide sequence: TGTGCCAGCAGCCGCAGGGGGAACTCCTACGAGCAGTACTTC. Translated: CASSRRGNSYEQYF.

Here the CDR3 DNA reads TGCGCCAGCAGCCAACTATCCCAGGGCGACGGGGGCTACACCTTC. Translated, it gives CASSQLSQGDGGYTF. The genes are TRBV4-3 and TRBJ1-2; weak D call: TRBD1 (5 bases). The V gene lost 2 bases and the J gene lost 8 bases, with 18 bases spanning the gap. Germline V CDR1 and CDR2: LGHNA, YSLEER. The CDR3 is made up of 15 amino acids.